Below, 19 T cell receptor beta chains from the same sample are listed, as sequenced in a study of T-cell reconstitution after alpha-beta-depleted transplantation in children. For TCRbeta, the library was prepared with unique molecular identifiers. MiXCR, applied by TCRdb to the PCR reads, yields one record per CDR3 protein. The sample holds a few hundred thousand distinct CDR3 sequences, 9.7% seen once. The source was PBMCs from the stem cell graft donor, collected from the stem cell graft. The origin of the receptors is a human donor who donated a stem cell graft to a child with SCID.

This clonotype was observed at least ten times. The chain couples TRBV5-5 to TRBJ2-2, with TRBD2 identical over 8 bases. Germline CDR1 SGHKS, CDR2 YYEKEE (reference sequence). Trimming at V came to 2 bases and at J to 2 bases, leaving 8 bases not matched to a gene. This CDR3 is built from 17 residues. As DNA, the CDR3 is TGTGCCAGCAGCTTAGGTGCCCGGGGGGGCAACACCGGGGAGCTGTTTTTT. Protein: CASSLGARGGNTGELFF.

Many counts were recorded for this clonotype. The chain joins TRBV20-1 to TRBJ1-6; D is uncertain. The CDR3 covers 12 residues. From germline, CDR1 is DFQATT and CDR2 SNEGSKA (reference sequence). V lost 5 bases, J lost 10 bases, and 12 bases lay in between. The CDR3 nucleotides read TGCAGTGCTGCCGGGCCGGACTCACCCCTCCACTTT. Its protein product is CSAAGPDSPLHF.

The chain carries TRBV7-6 and TRBJ2-1; 15 bases are shared with TRBD2. Per germline, CDR1 SGHVS and CDR2 FNYEAQ. The CDR3 is 15 amino acids. V was clipped by 2 bases and J by 10 bases; unmatched bases: 3. The CDR3 region has the DNA TGTGCCAGCAGCTTAAGGACTAGCGGGGGGGAGGAGCAGTTCTTC. The encoded protein is CASSLRTSGGEEQFF.

This clonotype was seen repeatedly, ten times or more. The chain recombines TRBV6-1 with TRBJ1-4, with 7 bases identical to TRBD1. CDR3 size: 14 residues. Germline V CDR1 and CDR2: MNHNS, SASEGT. Germline trimming cut 6 bases from V and 7 bases from J; bases unmatched to any gene: 8. The CDR3 nucleotides are TGTGCCAGCAGGGACGGGACAGAGTCTGAAAAACTGTTTTTT. Its translation: CASRDGTESEKLFF.

At least ten counts were recorded for this clonotype. This chain uses TRBV5-1 with TRBJ2-1; 9 bases are a match to TRBD2. CDR3 length: 15 amino acids. CDR1 and CDR2 (germline): SGHRS, YFSETQ. The trim removed 3 bases at V and 6 bases at J, leaving 7 bases unmatched. Here the CDR3 DNA reads TGCGCCAGCAGCTCCATAGCGGGGGAGACCAATGAGCAGTTCTTC. Encoded protein: CASSSIAGETNEQFF.

This rearrangement joins TRBV7-2 to TRBJ1-3; D uncertain. In germline, CDR1 is SGHTA, CDR2 FQGNSA. The CDR3 has 15 residues. The ends were cut back, 5 bases at V and 0 bases at J, with 11 bases in the middle. CDR3 sequence (DNA): TGTGCCAGCAGCACTGGACGGTACTCTGGAAACACCATATATTTT. Its protein product is CASSTGRYSGNTIYF.

The chain carries TRBV7-6 and TRBJ2-3; D possibly corresponds to TRBD2 (8 bases). Per the germline V gene, CDR1 is SGHVS and CDR2 is FNYEAQ. The CDR3 covers 16 residues. Trimming left V 5 bases short and J 2 bases short, with 17 bases between. CDR3 in DNA: TGTGCCAGCAGCCAACAGGGGACTAGTTTCACAGATACGCAGTATTTT. Translated: CASSQQGTSFTDTQYF.

Many counts were recorded for this clonotype. The chain recombines TRBV6-5 with TRBJ2-2; D unclear. Germline CDR1 and CDR2: MNHEY and SVGAGI. The V end was cut by 0 bases, the J end by 2 bases, with 7 bases between. CDR3 length equals 15 residues. The CDR3 region is CASSYSGSNTGELFF. DNA for the CDR3: TGTGCCAGCAGTTACTCTGGCAGCAACACCGGGGAGCTGTTTTTT.

This clonotype was observed once. This chain uses TRBV2 with TRBJ2-3, with D possibly matching TRBD2 (6 bases). Germline V gene lookup returns CDR1 SNHLY and CDR2 FYNNEI. Trimming took off 11 bases at V and 0 bases at J, with 12 bases between the two ends. CDR3 size: 13 residues. CDR3 nucleotide sequence: TGTGCCCCTTGGCGGGGTAGCACAGATACGCAGTATTTT. It codes for CAPWRGSTDTQYF.

This clonotype has at least ten counts. This chain connects TRBV3-1 to TRBJ1-4; possibly TRBD1 for D (5 bases). The CDR3 covers 15 residues. V dropped 7 bases and J dropped 8 bases, with 20 bases sitting between them. Per the germline V gene, CDR1 is LGHDT and CDR2 is YNNKEL (reference sequence). DNA of the CDR3: TGTGCCAGCACCCCTTCTGTTGGGGAGGGGGAAAAACTGTTTTTT. Translated: CASTPSVGEGEKLFF.

The genes are TRBV9 and TRBJ2-1; possible D gene TRBD2, 7 bases. The germline V and J ends were trimmed by 3 bases and 6 bases, with 22 bases remaining between them. This CDR3 is built from 17 residues. CDR1 and CDR2 from the germline V gene are SGDLS and YYNGEE. The CDR3 DNA reads TGTGCCAGCAGCGCTATGGGGAGGGCAGGGGACTCCAATGAGCAGTTCTTC. Residues: CASSAMGRAGDSNEQFF.

In its sample, this clonotype was seen many times. J is TRBJ2-2 and V is TRBV7-2, with 7 bases aligning to TRBD1. From germline, CDR1 is SGHTA and CDR2 FQGNSA. V gave up 5 bases and J gave up 1 base; unmatched junction bases: 7. The CDR3 runs 16 residues. CDR3 coding DNA: TGTGCCAGCAGCCGGGGACAGCTTAAGAACACCGGGGAGCTGTTTTTT. Its protein product is CASSRGQLKNTGELFF.

The sample holds a few counts of this clonotype. The rearrangement links TRBV11-2 to TRBJ1-1; 11 bases are shared with TRBD1. The CDR3 has 18 residues. With 5 bases clipped from V and 5 bases from J, the junction kept 16 bases outside the gene matches. Per germline, CDR1 SGHAT and CDR2 FQNNGV. The CDR3 is CASSNLPGTGGWMTEAFF. The CDR3 DNA reads TGTGCCAGCAGCAACCTCCCCGGGACAGGGGGTTGGATGACTGAAGCTTTCTTT.

The V and J genes are TRBV12-3 or TRBV12-4 and TRBJ1-5; 7 bases are a match to TRBD1. The CDR3 runs to 14 residues. Trimming at V came to 2 bases and at J to 6 bases, leaving 4 bases not matched to a gene. CDR3 DNA: TGTGCCAGCAGTTTACAGCCAGGGGGTCAGCCCCAGCATTTT. It encodes CASSLQPGGQPQHF.

Comment on this clonotype: This may arise from a read error, as a much more abundant clone is one base away. The genes are TRBV5-1 and TRBJ2-5; no firm D call. Germline assignment: CDR1 SGHRS and CDR2 YFSETQ. The CDR3 covers 13 residues. The CDR3 loop reads CARSSSIQETQYF. In DNA, the CDR3 is TGCGCCCGCAGCTCCTCGATCCAAGAGACCCAGTACTTC. The complete variable domain, with remaining parts taken from reference TRBV5-1 and TRBJ2-5, reads KAGVTQTPRYLIKTRGQQVTLSCSPISGHRSVSWYQQTPGQGLQFLFEYFSETQRNKGNFPGRFSGRQFSNSRSEMNVSTLELGDSALYLCARSSSIQETQYFGPGTRLLVL.

This clonotype showed up many times. The J gene is TRBJ1-3, the V gene TRBV7-2; D gene unclear. Trimming cost V 0 bases and J 0 bases, with 6 bases left between them. Germline CDR1 SGHTA, CDR2 FQGNSA. The CDR3 is made up of 15 amino acids. The CDR3 is CASSLAGGSGNTIYF. CDR3 sequence (DNA): TGTGCCAGCAGCTTAGCAGGCGGCTCTGGAAACACCATATATTTT. Drawing the rest from reference TRBV7-2 and TRBJ1-3, the complete variable domain is GAGVSQSPSNKVTEKGKDVELRCDPISGHTALYWYRQSLGQGLEFLIYFQGNSAPDKSGLPSDRFSAERTGGSVSTLTIQRTQQEDSAVYLCASSLAGGSGNTIYFGEGSWLTVV.

The chain combines TRBV15 with TRBJ2-5; TRBD1 matches at 8 bases. The germline V gene has CDR1 LNHNV and CDR2 YYDKDF (reference sequence). This CDR3 has 13 amino acids. J lost 5 bases, V lost 4 bases, and 3 bases had no gene match. The CDR3 bases are TGTGCCACCAGCAAGCGACAGGGGGAGACCCAGTACTTC. Protein: CATSKRQGETQYF. The full variable domain, completed using reference TRBV15 and TRBJ2-5, is DAMVIQNPRYQVTQFGKPVTLSCSQTLNHNVMYWYQQKSSQAPKLLFHYYDKDFNNEADTPDNFQSRRPNTSFCFLDIRSPGLGDTAMYLCATSKRQGETQYFGPGTRLLVL.

The chain joins TRBV2 to TRBJ1-2; D is undetermined. Germline CDR1 reads SNHLY; CDR2 reads FYNNEI. The CDR3 has 12 residues. V was cut by 8 bases and J by 4 bases, with 11 bases left in between. CDR3 DNA sequence: TGTGCCAGCGAACGGACCAGCTATGGCTACACCTTC. Its protein product is CASERTSYGYTF.

This clonotype was recorded at least ten times. The CDR3 loop is CASSHSRPSTDTQYF. The CDR3 DNA follows: TGTGCCAGCTCACACAGCCGACCAAGCACAGATACGCAGTATTTT. V usage is TRBV18 and J usage is TRBJ2-3; no definite D call. Between the trimmed V and J ends, which lost 4 bases and 0 bases, there was a span of 11 bases. This CDR3 contains 15 residues. CDR1 and CDR2 from the germline V gene are KGHSH and LQKENI. Full variable domain (rest looked up from reference TRBV18 and TRBJ2-3): NAGVMQNPRHLVRRRGQEARLRCSPMKGHSHVYWYRQLPEEGLKFMVYLQKENIIDESGMPKERFSAEFPKEGPSILRIQQVVRGDSAAYFCASSHSRPSTDTQYFGPGTRLTVL.